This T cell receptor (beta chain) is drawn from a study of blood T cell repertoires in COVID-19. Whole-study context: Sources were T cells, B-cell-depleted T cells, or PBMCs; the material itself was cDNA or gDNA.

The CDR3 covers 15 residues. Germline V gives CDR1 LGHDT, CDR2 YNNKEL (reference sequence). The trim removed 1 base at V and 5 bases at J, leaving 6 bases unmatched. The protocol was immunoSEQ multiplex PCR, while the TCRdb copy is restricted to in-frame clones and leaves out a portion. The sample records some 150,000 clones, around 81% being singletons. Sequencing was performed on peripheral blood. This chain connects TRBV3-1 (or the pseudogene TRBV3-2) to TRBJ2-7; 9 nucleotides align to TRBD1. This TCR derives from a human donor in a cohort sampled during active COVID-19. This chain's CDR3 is CASSQAGQGLHEQYF. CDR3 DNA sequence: TGTGCCAGCAGCCAAGCGGGACAGGGTCTACACGAGCAGTACTTC.